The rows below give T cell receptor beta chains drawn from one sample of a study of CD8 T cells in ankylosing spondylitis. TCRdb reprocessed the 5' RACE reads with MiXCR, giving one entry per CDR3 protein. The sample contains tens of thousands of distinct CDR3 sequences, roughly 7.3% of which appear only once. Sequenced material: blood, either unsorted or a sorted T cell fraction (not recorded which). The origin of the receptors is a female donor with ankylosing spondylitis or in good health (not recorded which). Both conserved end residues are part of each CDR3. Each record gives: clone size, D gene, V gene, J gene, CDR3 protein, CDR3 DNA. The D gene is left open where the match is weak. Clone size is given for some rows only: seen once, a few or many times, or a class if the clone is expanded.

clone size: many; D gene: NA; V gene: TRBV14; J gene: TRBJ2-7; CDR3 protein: CASSPLGQTSYEQYF; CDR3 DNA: TGTGCCAGCAGCCCCCTTGGACAGACCTCCTACGAGCAGTACTTC
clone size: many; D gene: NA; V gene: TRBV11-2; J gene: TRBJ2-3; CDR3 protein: CASSLGRGTWKYF; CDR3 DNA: TGTGCCAGCAGCTTAGGGAGGGGGACATGGAAGTATTTT
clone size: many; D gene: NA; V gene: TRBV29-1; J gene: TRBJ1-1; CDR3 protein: CSVDGIRAQNTEAFF; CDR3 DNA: TGCAGCGTTGACGGTATCCGGGCCCAGAACACTGAAGCTTTCTTT
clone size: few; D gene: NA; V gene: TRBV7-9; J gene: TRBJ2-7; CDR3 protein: CALESQTPYEQYF; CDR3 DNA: TGTGCCCTTGAGAGCCAGACCCCCTACGAGCAGTACTTC
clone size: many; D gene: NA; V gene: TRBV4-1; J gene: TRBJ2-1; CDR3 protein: CASSQTRFNEQFF; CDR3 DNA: TGCGCCAGCAGCCAAACCCGGTTCAATGAGCAGTTCTTC
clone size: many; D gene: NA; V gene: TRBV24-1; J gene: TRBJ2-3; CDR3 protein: CATSDSQLMADTQYF; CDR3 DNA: TGTGCCACCAGTGATTCTCAGCTAATGGCAGATACGCAGTATTTT
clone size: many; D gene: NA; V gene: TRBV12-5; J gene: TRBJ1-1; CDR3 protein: CASGSAYHATEAFF; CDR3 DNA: TGTGCTAGTGGTTCGGCTTATCACGCCACTGAAGCTTTCTTT
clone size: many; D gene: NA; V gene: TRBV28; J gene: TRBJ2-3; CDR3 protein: CASSLNPQSTDTQYF; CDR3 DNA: TGTGCCAGCAGTTTAAATCCACAGTCAACAGATACGCAGTATTTT
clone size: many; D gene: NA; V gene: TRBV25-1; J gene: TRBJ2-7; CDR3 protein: CASSRGTSNPYEQYF; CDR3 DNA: TGTGCCAGCAGCAGGGGCACATCAAATCCCTACGAGCAGTACTTC
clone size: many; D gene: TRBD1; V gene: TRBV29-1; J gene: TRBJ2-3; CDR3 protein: CSVDGTGNSGAQDTQYF; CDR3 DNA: TGCAGCGTGGATGGGACAGGGAATTCAGGTGCCCAAGATACGCAGTATTTT
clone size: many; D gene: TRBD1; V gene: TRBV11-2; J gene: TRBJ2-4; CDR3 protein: CASSLPRQGYIQYF; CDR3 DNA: TGTGCCAGCAGCTTACCCCGACAGGGTTACATTCAGTACTTC
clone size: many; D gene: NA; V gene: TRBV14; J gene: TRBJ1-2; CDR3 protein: CASSQVAGATFGYTF; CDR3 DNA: TGTGCCAGCAGCCAAGTTGCGGGGGCCACGTTTGGCTACACCTTC
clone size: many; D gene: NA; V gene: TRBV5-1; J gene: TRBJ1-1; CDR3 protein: CASSLGSGGTEAFF; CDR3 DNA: TGCGCCAGCAGCTTGGGATCGGGGGGCACTGAAGCTTTCTTT
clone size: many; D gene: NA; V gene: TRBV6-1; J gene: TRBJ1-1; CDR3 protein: CASSRGRRGLNTEAFF; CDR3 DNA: TGTGCCAGCAGCCGCGGAAGAAGGGGCTTGAACACTGAAGCTTTCTTT
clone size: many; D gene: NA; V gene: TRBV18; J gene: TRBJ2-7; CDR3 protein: CASSSLRSEAEQYF; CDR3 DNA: TGTGCCAGCTCATCCTTAAGATCGGAAGCCGAGCAGTACTTC
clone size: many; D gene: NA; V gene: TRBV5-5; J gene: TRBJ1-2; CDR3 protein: CASSLGSGEGYTF; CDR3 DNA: TGTGCCAGCAGCTTGGGGTCAGGGGAAGGCTACACCTTC
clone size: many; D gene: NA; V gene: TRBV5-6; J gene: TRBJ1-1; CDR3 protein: CASSLNPSGAGTEAFF; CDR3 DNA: TGTGCCAGCAGCTTGAATCCTTCAGGGGCAGGGACTGAAGCTTTCTTT
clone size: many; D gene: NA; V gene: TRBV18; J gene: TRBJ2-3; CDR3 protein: CASSPWAAPTDTQYF; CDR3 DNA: TGTGCCAGCTCACCATGGGCCGCACCCACAGATACGCAGTATTTT
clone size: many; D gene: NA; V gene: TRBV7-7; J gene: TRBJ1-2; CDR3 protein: CASRQEASGSQEYGYTF; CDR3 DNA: TGTGCCAGCAGACAAGAGGCTTCGGGGAGTCAGGAGTATGGCTACACCTTC
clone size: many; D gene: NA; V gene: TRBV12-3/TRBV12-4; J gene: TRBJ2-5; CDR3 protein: CASSLSRGTQYF; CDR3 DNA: TGTGCCAGCAGTTTAAGTAGAGGGACCCAGTACTTC
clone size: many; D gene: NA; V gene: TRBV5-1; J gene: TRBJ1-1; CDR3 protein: CASSLTISNTEAFF; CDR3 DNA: TGCGCCAGCAGCTTGACTATCTCGAACACTGAAGCTTTCTTT
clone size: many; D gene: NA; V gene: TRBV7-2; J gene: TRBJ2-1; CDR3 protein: CASSQGHYNEQFF; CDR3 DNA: TGTGCCAGCAGCCAGGGACATTACAATGAGCAGTTCTTC
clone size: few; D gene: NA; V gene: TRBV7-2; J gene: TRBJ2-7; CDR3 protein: CASSSGTASSYEQYF; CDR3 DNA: TGTGCCAGCAGCTCTGGGACGGCAAGCTCCTACGAGCAGTACTTC
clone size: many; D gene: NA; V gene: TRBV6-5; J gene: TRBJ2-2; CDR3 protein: CASSYLFSGVKGNTGELFF; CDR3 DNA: TGTGCCAGCAGTTACCTTTTTTCGGGGGTTAAGGGGAACACCGGGGAGCTGTTTTTT
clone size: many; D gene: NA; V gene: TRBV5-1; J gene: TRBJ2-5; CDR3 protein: CASSPGTPLETQYF; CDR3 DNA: TGCGCCAGCAGCCCCGGGACTCCCCTGGAGACCCAGTACTTC
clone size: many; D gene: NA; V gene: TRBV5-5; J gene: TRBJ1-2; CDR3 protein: CASIRDTTPNYGYTF; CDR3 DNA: TGTGCCAGCATCCGGGACACGACCCCTAACTATGGCTACACCTTC
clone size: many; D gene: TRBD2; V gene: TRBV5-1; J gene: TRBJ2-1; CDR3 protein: CASSLDSGGAYEQFF; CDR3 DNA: TGCGCCAGCAGCTTGGATAGCGGGGGGGCCTATGAGCAGTTCTTC
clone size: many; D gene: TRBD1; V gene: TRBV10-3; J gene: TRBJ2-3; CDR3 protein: CAIRPGQGSDTQYF; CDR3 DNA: TGTGCCATCAGACCGGGACAGGGCTCAGATACGCAGTATTTT
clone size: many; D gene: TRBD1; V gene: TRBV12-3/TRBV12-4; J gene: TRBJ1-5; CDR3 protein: CASSETGRGQPQHF; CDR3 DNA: TGTGCCAGCAGTGAGACAGGGAGAGGTCAGCCCCAGCATTTT
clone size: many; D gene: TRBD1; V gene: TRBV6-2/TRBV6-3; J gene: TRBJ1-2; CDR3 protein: CASSLGQVIYGYTF; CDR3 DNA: TGTGCCAGCAGTTTGGGACAGGTCATCTATGGCTACACCTTC
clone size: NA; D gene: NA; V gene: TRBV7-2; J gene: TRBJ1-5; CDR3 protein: CASSLEGNRVWQPQHF; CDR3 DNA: TGTGCCAGCAGCTTAGAGGGAAACAGGGTTTGGCAGCCCCAGCATTTT
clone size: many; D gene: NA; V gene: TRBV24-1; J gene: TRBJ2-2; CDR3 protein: CATSDFAAGNTGELFF; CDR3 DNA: TGTGCCACCAGTGATTTTGCGGCGGGCAACACCGGGGAGCTGTTTTTT
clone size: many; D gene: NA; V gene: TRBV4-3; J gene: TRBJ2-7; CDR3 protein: CASSQYVGSWVSSYEQYF; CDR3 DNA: TGCGCCAGCAGCCAATATGTGGGTTCTTGGGTAAGCTCCTACGAGCAGTACTTC
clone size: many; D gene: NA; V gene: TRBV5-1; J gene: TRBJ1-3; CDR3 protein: CASSLAYGLEGNTIYF; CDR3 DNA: TGCGCCAGCAGCTTGGCCTACGGCCTGGAGGGAAACACCATATATTTT
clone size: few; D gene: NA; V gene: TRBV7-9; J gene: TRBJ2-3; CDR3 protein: CASSPTVTDTQYF; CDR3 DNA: TGTGCCAGCAGCCCCACGGTGACAGATACGCAGTATTTT
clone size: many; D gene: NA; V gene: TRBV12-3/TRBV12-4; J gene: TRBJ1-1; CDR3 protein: CASRTFGGDTEAFF; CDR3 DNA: TGTGCCAGCAGAACCTTCGGGGGGGACACTGAAGCTTTCTTT
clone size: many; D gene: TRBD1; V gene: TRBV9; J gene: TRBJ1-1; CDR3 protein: CASSVVGQGAMNTEAFF; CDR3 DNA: TGTGCCAGCAGCGTAGTGGGGCAGGGGGCTATGAACACTGAAGCTTTCTTT
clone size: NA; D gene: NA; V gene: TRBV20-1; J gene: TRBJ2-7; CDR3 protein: CSASPRRYEQYF; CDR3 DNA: TGCAGTGCTAGCCCCCGACGCTACGAGCAGTACTTC
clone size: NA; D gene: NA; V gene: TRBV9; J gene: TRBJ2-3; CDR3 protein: CASSVGPQEVDTQYF; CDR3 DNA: TGTGCCAGCAGCGTAGGCCCCCAGGAGGTGGATACGCAGTATTTT
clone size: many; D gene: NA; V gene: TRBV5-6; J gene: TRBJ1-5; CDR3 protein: CASSPSAGGGWNQPQHF; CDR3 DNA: TGTGCCAGCAGCCCCTCGGCGGGGGGAGGTTGGAATCAGCCCCAGCATTTT
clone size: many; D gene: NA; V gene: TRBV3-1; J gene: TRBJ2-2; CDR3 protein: CASSRTENTGELFF; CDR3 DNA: TGTGCCAGCAGCCGGACAGAAAACACCGGGGAGCTGTTTTTT
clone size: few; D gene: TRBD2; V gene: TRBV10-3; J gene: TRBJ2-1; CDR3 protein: CAISEPTSGVDEQFF; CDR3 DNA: TGTGCCATCAGTGAGCCGACTAGCGGGGTTGATGAGCAGTTCTTC
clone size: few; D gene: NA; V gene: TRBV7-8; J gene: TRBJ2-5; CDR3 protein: CASSLGQQGPARETQYF; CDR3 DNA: TGTGCCAGCAGCTTAGGACAACAGGGACCAGCCAGGGAGACCCAGTACTTC
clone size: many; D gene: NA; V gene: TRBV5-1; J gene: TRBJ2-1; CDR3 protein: CASSLDANYNEQFF; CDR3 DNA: TGCGCCAGCAGCTTGGACGCCAACTACAATGAGCAGTTCTTC
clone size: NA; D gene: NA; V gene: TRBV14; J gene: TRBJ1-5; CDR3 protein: CASSQSNSNQPQHF; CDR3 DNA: TGTGCCAGCAGCCAAAGCAATAGCAATCAGCCCCAGCATTTT
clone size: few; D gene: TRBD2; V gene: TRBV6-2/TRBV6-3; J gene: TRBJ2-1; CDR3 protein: CASSYLGLGGSGGSNYNEQFF; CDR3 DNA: TGTGCCAGCAGTTACCTCGGCTTGGGCGGCAGCGGGGGGTCAAACTACAATGAGCAGTTCTTC
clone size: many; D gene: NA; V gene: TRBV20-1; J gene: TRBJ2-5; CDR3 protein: CSASIVRETQYF; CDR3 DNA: TGCAGTGCTAGTATAGTGCGGGAGACCCAGTACTTC
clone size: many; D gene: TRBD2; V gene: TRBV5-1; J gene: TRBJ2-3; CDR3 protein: CASSLLRELSSTDTQYF; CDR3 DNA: TGCGCCAGCAGCTTGTTGCGGGAGCTATCTAGCACAGATACGCAGTATTTT
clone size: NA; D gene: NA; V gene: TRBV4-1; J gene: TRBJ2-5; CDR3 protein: CASSQTGLWQETQYF; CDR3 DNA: TGCGCCAGCAGCCAAACAGGGTTGTGGCAAGAGACCCAGTACTTC
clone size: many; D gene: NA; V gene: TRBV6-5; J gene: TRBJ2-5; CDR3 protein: CASSYAVQETQYF; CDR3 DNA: TGTGCCAGCAGTTACGCAGTCCAAGAGACCCAGTACTTC
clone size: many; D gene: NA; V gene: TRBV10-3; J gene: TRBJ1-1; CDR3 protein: CAISEVMNTEAFF; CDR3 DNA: TGTGCCATCAGTGAGGTGATGAACACTGAAGCTTTCTTT
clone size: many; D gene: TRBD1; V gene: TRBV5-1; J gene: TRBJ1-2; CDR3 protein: CASSVGTAVSDGYTF; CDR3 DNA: TGCGCCAGCAGCGTAGGGACAGCTGTTTCGGATGGCTACACCTTC
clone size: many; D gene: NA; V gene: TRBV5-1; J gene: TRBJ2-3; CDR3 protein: CASSPGASATDTQYF; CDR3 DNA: TGCGCCAGCAGCCCCGGGGCTAGCGCAACAGATACGCAGTATTTT
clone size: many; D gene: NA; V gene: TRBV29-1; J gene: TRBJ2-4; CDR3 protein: CSGIRRNVNIQYF; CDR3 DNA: TGCAGCGGAATACGTAGAAACGTAAACATTCAGTACTTC
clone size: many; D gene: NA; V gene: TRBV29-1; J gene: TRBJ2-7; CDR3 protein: CSVEIRGRPEQYF; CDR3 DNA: TGCAGCGTTGAAATACGGGGTAGGCCCGAGCAGTACTTC